Presented here are 18 T cell receptor beta chains from one specimen sequenced in a study of blood T cell repertoires in COVID-19. TCRdb's table, derived via immunoSEQ multiplex PCR, lists solely in-frame clones and lacks some. The sample contains about 200,000 clones, around 82% of which appear only once. What was sequenced was peripheral blood. These TCRs come from a woman aged 35 to 49 with active or convalescent COVID-19.

This sequence joins TRBV21-1 and TRBJ1-1; whether TRBD1, the table's D call, matches the DNA was not checked. TRBV21-1 is marked as a pseudogene. The length of the CDR3 is 16 residues. CDR3 region: CASSITPGTGYTEAFF. The CDR3 DNA follows: TGTGCCAGCAGCATTACCCCCGGGACAGGGTATACTGAAGCTTTCTTT.

The CDR3 sequence is CASSDRDYNEQFF. The DNA for the CDR3 is TGTGCCAGCAGCGACCGGGACTACAATGAGCAGTTCTTC. The J gene is TRBJ2-1, the V gene TRBV7-9; TRBD2 is a possible D gene (5 bases). The CDR3 has 13 amino acids. Germline V CDR1 and CDR2: SEHNR, FQNEAQ (reference sequence). The V end was cut by 5 bases, the J end by 3 bases, with 8 bases between.

The rearrangement joins TRBV6-6 to TRBJ1-3; 8 bases agree with TRBD1. V shed 7 bases and J 4 bases; nucleotides not matched to a gene: 3. The CDR3 has 13 residues. Per the germline V gene, CDR1 is MNHNY and CDR2 is SVGAGI (reference sequence). The CDR3 sequence is CASNGDRGNTIYF. CDR3 sequence (DNA): TGTGCCAGCAATGGGGACAGGGGAAACACCATATATTTT.

This chain links TRBV27 with TRBJ1-6; TRBD1 is a possible D gene (5 bases). The CDR3 spans 14 residues. CDR1 MNHEY and CDR2 SMNVEV come from the germline V gene (reference sequence). V lost 5 bases and J lost 6, with 11 bases in between. CDR3 sequence (DNA): TGTGCCAGCAGTCCTAAGACAGCTAATTCACCCCTCCACTTT. This gives the protein CASSPKTANSPLHF.

CDR3 loop: CATSGLDRNTEAFF. The CDR3 region has the DNA TGTGCCACCAGTGGCCTGGACAGGAACACTGAAGCTTTCTTT. The chain carries TRBV24-1 and TRBJ1-1; perhaps TRBD1 as D (6 bases). V dropped 5 bases and J dropped 1 base, with 10 bases sitting between them. The CDR3 extends over 14 amino acids. Germline V CDR1 and CDR2: KGHDR, SFDVKD.

The V gene is TRBV2, the J gene TRBJ2-5; D may be TRBD1 (6 bases). This CDR3 is built from 14 residues. The V gene's germline CDR1 is SNHLY and CDR2 FYNNEI. The ends were cut back, 7 bases at V and 1 base at J, with 13 bases in the middle. Here the CDR3 reads CASTGQLFQETQYF. In DNA form, the CDR3 reads TGTGCCAGCACCGGACAGCTATTCCAAGAGACCCAGTACTTC.

Of note for this clone: At one of its ends the junction is not consistent with the germline gene, which may arise from a read error. The rearrangement joins TRBV13 to TRBJ1-6, with D hard to call. Germline V lookup: CDR1 PRHDT, CDR2 FYEKMQ (reference sequence). This CDR3 contains 16 residues. Here the CDR3 reads CASSLGPGSYNSPLHF. The CDR3 region has the DNA TGTGCCAGCAGCCTAGGACCGGGCTCCTATAATTCACCCCTCCACTTT.

The chain recombines TRBV5-6 with TRBJ1-1; tentatively, D is TRBD1 (5 bases). CDR3 length equals 13 residues. Germline CDR1 reads SGHDT; CDR2 reads YYEEEE. Trimming took 2 bases from V and 1 from J, leaving 6 bases between them. CDR3 amino acids: CASSLRGNTEAFF. Written as DNA, the CDR3 is TGTGCCAGCAGCTTAAGGGGGAACACTGAAGCTTTCTTT.

V gene TRBV2 combines with J gene TRBJ2-3; 10 bases fit TRBD2. Germline loops: CDR1 SNHLY, CDR2 FYNNEI. After removal of 3 bases from V and 3 bases from J, the junction contained 9 bases not matched to a gene. The CDR3 covers 17 residues. CDR3 bases: TGTGCCAGCAGTGAGAACTCTAGCGGGAGAAGGACAGATACGCAGTATTTT. Protein: CASSENSSGRRTDTQYF.

This clone was detected a few times. V is TRBV6-6 and J is TRBJ1-4, with D possibly TRBD1 on 6 matching bases. CDR1 is MNHNY and CDR2 is SVGAGI in the germline V gene (reference sequence). The CDR3 length is 15 residues. Between the trimmed V and J ends, which lost 6 bases and 5 bases, there was a span of 16 bases. The CDR3 is CASSQGGRHNEKLFF. The CDR3 region has the DNA TGTGCCAGCAGCCAAGGGGGACGGCACAATGAAAAACTGTTTTTT.

The genes are TRBV6-2 or TRBV6-3 and TRBJ1-2; no clear D gene. Trimming left V 5 bases short and J 8 bases short, with 15 bases between. From germline, CDR1 is MNHEY and CDR2 SVGEGT. This CDR3 has 13 amino acids. Here the CDR3 reads CASSPREAEGYTF. Written as DNA, the CDR3 is TGTGCCAGCAGTCCAAGGGAGGCGGAAGGCTACACCTTC.

J is TRBJ1-5 and V is TRBV2; D not certain. The CDR3 contains 16 residues. V lost 4 bases and J lost 0, with 13 bases in between. CDR1 is SNHLY and CDR2 is FYNNEI in the germline V gene. CDR3 loop: CASSAGSQDSNQPQHF. CDR3 DNA sequence: TGTGCCAGCAGTGCTGGTTCTCAGGATAGCAATCAGCCCCAGCATTTT.

The chain uses TRBV25-1 and TRBJ1-1; 8 nucleotides line up with TRBD1. Trimming at V came to 6 bases and at J to 4 bases, leaving 10 bases not matched to a gene. Germline V gives CDR1 MGHDK, CDR2 SYGVNS. This CDR3 spans 15 amino acids. CDR3 DNA: TGTGCCAGCAGGGAAGGGGGCAGGGGGCCCACTGAAGCTTTCTTT. Its protein is CASREGGRGPTEAFF.

The CDR3: CASGGTGRGGEKLFF. CDR3 nucleotide sequence: TGTGCCAGCGGGGGGACAGGGAGAGGTGGTGAAAAACTGTTTTTT. This chain uses TRBV9 with TRBJ1-4, with 9 bases fitting TRBD1. The CDR3 has 15 amino acids. The germline V gene has CDR1 SGDLS and CDR2 YYNGEE. The trim removed 7 bases at V and 7 bases at J, leaving 11 bases unmatched.

The chain combines TRBV3-1 (or the pseudogene TRBV3-2) with TRBJ2-3; TRBD2 aligns across 10 bases. Looked up from germline, CDR1 is LGHDT and CDR2 is YNNKEL (reference sequence). V shed 6 bases and J 7 bases; nucleotides not matched to a gene: 10. The CDR3 is made up of 15 amino acids. In nucleotides, the CDR3 is TGTGCCAGCAGTCCCACTAGCGGGGTGGGGAATACGCAGTATTTT. It translates to CASSPTSGVGNTQYF.

V usage is TRBV27 and J usage is TRBJ2-3; 14 bases agree with TRBD2. Germline-derived CDR1 and CDR2 are MNHEY and SMNVEV (reference sequence). Trimming at V came to 6 bases and at J to 1 base, leaving 9 bases not matched to a gene. The CDR3 sequence is 18 residues long. The CDR3 protein is CASRPGLAGVSGTDTQYF. The CDR3 DNA reads as TGTGCCAGCAGACCGGGACTAGCGGGAGTATCGGGCACAGATACGCAGTATTTT.

The V and J genes are TRBV5-8 and TRBJ1-5; 7 nucleotides line up with TRBD1. The CDR3 is 16 residues long. Germline lookup yields CDR1 SGHTS and CDR2 YDEGEE. With V trimmed by 3 bases and J by 3 bases, 9 bases remained unmatched. The CDR3 loop reads CASSSERQGPNQPQHF. CDR3 coding DNA: TGTGCCAGCAGCTCCGAACGACAGGGACCCAATCAGCCCCAGCATTTT.

The genes are TRBV5-1 and TRBJ2-7, with TRBD2 identical over 10 bases. Germline assignment: CDR1 SGHRS and CDR2 YFSETQ. V lost 4 bases, J lost 0 bases, and 10 bases stayed unmatched. The CDR3 is 17 residues long. The CDR3 nucleotides read TGCGCCAGCAGCCCGGGGCTACTAGCGGGGAGCTCCTACGAGCAGTACTTC. It specifies CASSPGLLAGSSYEQYF.